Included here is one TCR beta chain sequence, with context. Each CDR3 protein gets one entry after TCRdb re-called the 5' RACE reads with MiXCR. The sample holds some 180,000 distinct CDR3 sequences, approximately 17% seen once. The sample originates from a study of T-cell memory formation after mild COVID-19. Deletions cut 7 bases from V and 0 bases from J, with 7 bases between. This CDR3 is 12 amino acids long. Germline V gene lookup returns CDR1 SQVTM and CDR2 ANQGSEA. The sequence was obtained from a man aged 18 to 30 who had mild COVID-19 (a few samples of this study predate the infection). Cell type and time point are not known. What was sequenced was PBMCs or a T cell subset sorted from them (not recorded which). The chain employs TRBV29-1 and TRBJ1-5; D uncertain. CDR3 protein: CSEEDSNQPQHF. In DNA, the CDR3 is TGCAGCGAGGAGGATAGCAATCAGCCCCAGCATTTT. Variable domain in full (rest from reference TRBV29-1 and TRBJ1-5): SAVISQKPSRDICQRGTSLTIQCQVDSQVTMMFWYRQQPGQSLTLIATANQGSEATYESGFVIDKFPISRPNLTFSTLTVSNMSPEDSSIYLCSEEDSNQPQHFGDGTRLSIL.